These T cell receptor beta chains were read from a single sample in a study of identical twins. TCRdb fed the 5' RACE reads into MiXCR, producing one record per CDR3 protein. The table has 690,000 or so distinct CDR3 sequences, 8% to 9% seen once. These data are also associated with another study on yellow fever vaccine responses in identical twins.

The sample taken for sequencing was PBMCs. The receptors here all came from a woman between 18 and 29 years old in good health. CDR3s include the opening cysteine and the closing phenylalanine or tryptophan. D genes are given only for firm matches. Clone size appears in some rows only: once, few, many, or a class for an expanded clone.

d_gene,j_gene,v_gene,abundance,CDR3aa,CDR3nt
TRBD2,TRBJ2-7,TRBV14,few,CASSQALAGGSLNF,TGTGCCAGCAGCCAAGCATTGGCGGGCGGGAGCTTGAACTTC
-,TRBJ2-7,TRBV6-2/TRBV6-3,few,CASRTTVYEQYF,TGTGCCAGCAGGACGACAGTATACGAGCAGTACTTC
TRBD1,TRBJ1-2,TRBV4-3,many,CASSLLGDRDGYTF,TGCGCCAGCAGCCTCCTGGGGGACAGGGATGGCTACACCTTC
-,TRBJ2-7,TRBV7-6,-,CASRSGTGPGEQYF,TGTGCCAGCAGAAGCGGCACTGGGCCTGGGGAGCAGTACTTC
-,TRBJ1-3,TRBV12-3/TRBV12-4,many,CASSFYGNTIYF,TGTGCCAGCAGTTTTTACGGAAACACCATATATTTT
TRBD1,TRBJ2-5,TRBV4-1,-,CASSQVNRGETQYF,TGCGCCAGCAGCCAAGTAAACAGGGGGGAGACCCAGTACTTC
-,TRBJ2-2,TRBV9,-,CASSVARAGELFF,TGTGCCAGCAGCGTAGCCAGGGCCGGGGAGCTGTTTTTT
TRBD1,TRBJ2-7,TRBV6-5,few,CASSYARDRVAYEQYF,TGTGCCAGCAGTTACGCCCGGGACAGGGTAGCCTACGAGCAGTACTTC
TRBD2,TRBJ2-1,TRBV4-1,-,CASSPPGLAGGVEQFF,TGCGCCAGCAGCCCTCCGGGCCTAGCGGGAGGCGTTGAGCAGTTCTTC
TRBD1,TRBJ2-7,TRBV2,-,CAFSLASGPGTGTYEQYF,TGTGCCTTCAGTTTGGCGAGTGGGCCCGGGACAGGGACCTACGAGCAGTACTTC
-,TRBJ2-5,TRBV24-1,many,CATSAPESYQETQYF,TGTGCCACCAGCGCCCCGGAGAGCTACCAAGAGACCCAGTACTTC
-,TRBJ2-2,TRBV14,-,CASSFLSAGELFF,TGTGCCAGCAGCTTCCTGAGCGCCGGGGAGCTGTTTTTT
-,TRBJ2-3,TRBV7-2,-,CASSLGVAVTQYF,TGTGCCAGCAGCTTAGGGGTAGCTGTAACGCAGTATTTT
-,TRBJ2-1,TRBV5-5,many,CASSLGGRIGYEQFF,TGTGCCAGCAGCTTGGGGGGGCGGATCGGATATGAGCAGTTCTTC
-,TRBJ1-2,TRBV7-9,few,CASSLDSKGGYGYTF,TGTGCCAGCAGCTTAGATTCGAAGGGGGGCTATGGCTACACCTTC
-,TRBJ2-1,TRBV7-2,few,CASSLVSDYFWNEQFF,TGTGCCAGCAGCTTAGTATCGGACTACTTTTGGAATGAGCAGTTCTTC
TRBD2,TRBJ2-7,TRBV5-1,few,CASSRGLEAYEQYF,TGCGCCAGCAGCCGGGGACTAGAAGCCTACGAGCAGTACTTC
TRBD1,TRBJ2-1,TRBV7-2,many,CASRFKGQGVYNEQFF,TGTGCCAGCAGATTTAAGGGACAGGGGGTCTACAATGAGCAGTTCTTC
TRBD2,TRBJ2-5,TRBV4-2,-,CASSQERTSGGETQYF,TGTGCCAGCAGCCAAGAACGGACTAGCGGGGGGGAGACCCAGTACTTC
-,TRBJ2-7,TRBV6-2/TRBV6-3,few,CASSYSTDHEQYF,TGTGCCAGCAGTTACTCGACTGACCACGAGCAGTACTTC
-,TRBJ2-7,TRBV29-1,-,CSVEEGSTYEQYF,TGCAGCGTTGAAGAGGGCAGCACCTACGAGCAGTACTTC
TRBD2,TRBJ2-7,TRBV20-1,few,CSAPAGGTYEQYF,TGCAGTGCCCCAGCGGGAGGTACCTACGAGCAGTACTTC
TRBD1,TRBJ2-3,TRBV28,-,CASSLRQGFTDTQYF,TGTGCCAGCAGTTTAAGACAGGGGTTCACAGATACGCAGTATTTT
-,TRBJ2-1,TRBV20-1,-,CSARESWGEQFF,TGCAGTGCTAGAGAATCTTGGGGTGAGCAGTTCTTC
TRBD2,TRBJ2-3,TRBV29-1,many,CSVEGLAGPTDTQYF,TGCAGCGTTGAGGGACTAGCGGGACCCACAGATACGCAGTATTTT
-,TRBJ2-7,TRBV28,few,CASTRGHLYEQYF,TGTGCCAGCACTCGAGGACACCTCTACGAGCAGTACTTC
-,TRBJ2-5,TRBV12-3/TRBV12-4,many,CATTPPGGGTVLRGVETQYF,TGTGCCACCACCCCTCCCGGGGGGGGGACAGTATTAAGGGGGGTGGAGACCCAGTACTTC
TRBD2,TRBJ2-7,TRBV20-1,-,CSANPIGRVSYEQYF,TGCAGTGCTAACCCCATTGGGAGGGTATCCTACGAGCAGTACTTC
-,TRBJ2-1,TRBV10-3,many,CAINSENYNEQFF,TGTGCCATCAACTCGGAGAATTACAATGAGCAGTTCTTC
-,TRBJ2-7,TRBV10-3,many,CAISDTWSAYEQYF,TGTGCCATCAGTGATACGTGGTCAGCCTACGAGCAGTACTTC